One sample yielded the 21 T cell receptor beta chains listed below, sequenced in a study of PD-1 blockade in mismatch repair-deficient tumors. Clones were sequenced by immunoSEQ multiplex PCR, and TCRdb holds only the in-frame ones, with some missing. The sample contains tens of thousands of clones, about 87% of which appear only once. The material sequenced was peripheral blood, taken 52 weeks after starting pembrolizumab. The receptor set was obtained from an adult with mismatch repair-deficient cancer.

The V call is TRBV6-5, the J call TRBJ2-1, with TRBD2 matching 12 bases. Germline lookup yields CDR1 MNHEY and CDR2 SVGAGI. Trimming at V came to 2 bases and at J to 6 bases, leaving 5 bases not matched to a gene. This CDR3 region has 16 residues. For the CDR3, the DNA is TGTGCCAGCAGTTACGCGGGACTAGCGGGTCCCAATGAGCAGTTCTTC. Its translation is CASSYAGLAGPNEQFF.

V and J are TRBV4-3 and TRBJ2-1; D may correspond to TRBD1 or TRBD2 (6 bases each). The V gene's germline CDR1 is LGHNA and CDR2 YSLEER. CDR3 length: 16 residues. Between the trimmed V and J ends, which lost 3 bases and 3 bases, there was a span of 15 bases. This chain's CDR3 is CASSQIDRRGYNEQFF. DNA for the CDR3: TGCGCCAGCAGCCAGATCGACAGGAGGGGCTACAATGAGCAGTTCTTC.

The genes are TRBV10-2 and TRBJ2-5; no reliable D call. Germline V gives CDR1 WSHSY, CDR2 SAAADI. The V end lost 7 bases, the J end lost 5 bases, and 8 bases lay between the germline ends. CDR3 size: 11 residues. CDR3 residues: CASKTAETQYF. The CDR3 bases are TGCGCCAGCAAAACAGCCGAGACCCAGTACTTC.

The chain combines TRBV9 with TRBJ1-1, with 8 bases lining up with TRBD1. Germline V gene lookup returns CDR1 SGDLS and CDR2 YYNGEE. This CDR3 has 14 amino acids. V trimming: 3 bases; J trimming: 3 bases; junction bases outside the gene matches: 4. The CDR3 region is CASSGTGGDTEAFF. The CDR3 nucleotides read TGTGCCAGCAGCGGCACAGGGGGGGACACTGAAGCTTTCTTT.

This clone has more than one count but fewer than ten. This sequence joins TRBV19 and TRBJ1-2, with D uncertain. The length of the CDR3 is 12 residues. V lost 8 bases and J 2 bases, leaving 9 bases between the germline ends. Germline CDR1 LNHDA, CDR2 SQIVND (reference sequence). The CDR3 loop reads CASEGINYGYTF. DNA of the CDR3: TGTGCCAGTGAGGGTATCAACTATGGCTACACCTTC.

V is TRBV6-5 and J is TRBJ1-1; D not certain. V was clipped by 5 bases and J by 4 bases, with 11 bases between them. The length of the CDR3 is 13 residues. Germline V gives CDR1 MNHEY, CDR2 SVGAGI. CDR3: CASSEQEGTEAFF. In DNA form, the CDR3 reads TGTGCCAGCAGTGAACAAGAGGGCACTGAAGCTTTCTTT.

V and J are TRBV6-6 and TRBJ2-1; 7 bases fit TRBD1. V shed 6 bases, J shed 6 bases, and the junction held 8 bases outside the gene matches. Germline V lookup: CDR1 MNHNY, CDR2 SVGAGI (reference sequence). The CDR3 runs 14 residues. For the CDR3, the DNA is TGTGCCAGCAGAAATCCAGGGGGTACCAATGAGCAGTTCTTC. Its translation: CASRNPGGTNEQFF.

The sample holds one count of this clone. J is TRBJ2-7 and V is TRBV11-2, with D uncertain. The germline V gene has CDR1 SGHAT and CDR2 FQNNGV. The CDR3 loop spans 13 amino acids. The V and J ends lost 0 bases and 2 bases respectively, with 5 bases between them. CDR3: CASSLDSTYEQYF. The DNA for the CDR3 is TGTGCCAGCAGCTTAGACAGCACCTACGAGCAGTACTTC.

This clone has just one count. The V and J genes are TRBV5-6 and TRBJ2-7; no reliable D call. Germline V lookup: CDR1 SGHDT, CDR2 YYEEEE. Trimming took 0 bases from V and 0 from J, leaving 7 bases between them. This CDR3 is built from 14 residues. The CDR3 here is CASSLGQASYEQYF. The CDR3 DNA is TGTGCCAGCAGCTTGGGGCAGGCCTCCTACGAGCAGTACTTC.

The V gene is TRBV5-1, the J gene TRBJ1-2; D remains unclear. The CDR3 runs to 15 residues. CDR1 SGHRS and CDR2 YFSETQ come from the germline V gene. With 4 bases removed from V and 4 bases from J, the gap between germline ends came to 17 bases. CDR3 sequence reads: CASSPEGPRGYGYTF. In DNA form, the CDR3 reads TGCGCCAGCAGCCCCGAAGGGCCTAGAGGCTATGGCTACACCTTC.

This chain connects TRBV27 to TRBJ2-7, with TRBD2 matching over 7 bases. The CDR3 extends over 14 amino acids. The V and J ends lost 6 bases and 2 bases, in that order; junction bases with no gene match: 7. The V gene's germline CDR1 is MNHEY and CDR2 SMNVEV (reference sequence). The CDR3 reads CASSPAGDTYEQYF. DNA for the CDR3: TGTGCCAGCAGCCCCGCGGGGGATACCTACGAGCAGTACTTC.

This rearrangement joins TRBV9 to TRBJ2-7, with TRBD2 matching over 7 bases. Germline loops: CDR1 SGDLS, CDR2 YYNGEE. This CDR3 is 12 amino acids long. J lost 4 bases, V lost 7 bases, and 5 bases had no gene match. The CDR3 reads CASSGGRYEQYF. Here the CDR3 DNA reads TGTGCCAGCTCCGGGGGGAGGTACGAGCAGTACTTC. Full variable domain (rest looked up from reference TRBV9 and TRBJ2-7): DSGVTQTPKHLITATGQRVTLRCSPRSGDLSVYWYQQSLDQGLQFLIQYYNGEERAKGNILERFSAQQFPDLHSELNLSSLELGDSALYFCASSGGRYEQYFGPGTRLTVT.

V and J are TRBV19 and TRBJ2-1, with a weak D call TRBD2 (5 bases). The CDR3 is 15 amino acids. Germline-derived CDR1 and CDR2 are LNHDA and SQIVND (reference sequence). Deletions cut 7 bases from V and 1 base from J, with 14 bases between. The CDR3: CASTFTAGSYNEQFF. As DNA, the CDR3 is TGTGCCAGTACCTTCACCGCGGGTTCCTACAATGAGCAGTTCTTC.

This clone was counted once. The CDR3 region is CAISDGLRSLYNEQFF. The CDR3 DNA reads TGTGCCATCAGTGACGGGCTTCGCTCGCTATACAATGAGCAGTTCTTC. The chain is built from TRBV10-3 and TRBJ2-1; D gene ambiguous. The V gene's germline CDR1 is ENHRY and CDR2 SYGVKD. The CDR3 is made up of 16 amino acids. Deletions cut 3 bases from V and 4 bases from J, with 16 bases between.

The CDR3: CASGWTGELFF. The CDR3 nucleotides read TGTGCTAGTGGTTGGACCGGGGAGCTGTTTTTT. The chain has TRBV12-5 and TRBJ2-2; D ambiguous. The germline gives CDR1 LGHNT, CDR2 FRNRAP. The CDR3 is 11 amino acids. Trimming stripped 4 bases from V and 5 bases from J, with 2 bases between.

The chain carries TRBV5-5 and TRBJ1-3; no reliable D call. The CDR3 loop spans 14 amino acids. V was shortened by 2 bases and J by 7 bases, with 13 bases between the two germline ends. Germline CDR1 SGHKS, CDR2 YYEKEE (reference sequence). CDR3 loop: CASSFSPDGNTIYF. The CDR3 DNA is TGTGCCAGCAGCTTTAGTCCGGATGGGAACACCATATATTTT.

The chain employs TRBV19 and TRBJ2-7; 9 nucleotides line up with TRBD2. The J segment lost 3 bases and the V segment lost 4 bases, leaving 4 bases of the junction unmatched. Germline lookup yields CDR1 LNHDA and CDR2 SQIVND (reference sequence). The CDR3 has 14 amino acids. The CDR3 DNA is TGTGCCAGTAGTAAGACTAGCGGTGACTACGAGCAGTACTTC. Protein: CASSKTSGDYEQYF.

J is TRBJ1-1 and V is TRBV5-1; D is possibly TRBD1 (6 bases). CDR3 length: 12 residues. With 0 bases removed from V and 11 bases from J, the gap between germline ends came to 11 bases. CDR1 and CDR2 from the germline V gene are SGHRS and YFSETQ. CDR3 amino acids: CASSLGGPGAFF. DNA of the CDR3: TGCGCCAGCAGCTTGGGGGGGCCTGGGGCTTTCTTT.

V and J are TRBV9 and TRBJ1-2; D uncertain. The V and J ends lost 3 bases and 0 bases respectively, with 9 bases between them. Looked up from germline, CDR1 is SGDLS and CDR2 is YYNGEE. The CDR3 totals 14 residues. The DNA for the CDR3 is TGTGCCAGCAGCGGTAACGGGGCTAACTATGGCTACACCTTC. Translated: CASSGNGANYGYTF.

The V gene is TRBV10-3, the J gene TRBJ2-7, with TRBD2 identical over 9 bases. Per the germline V gene, CDR1 is ENHRY and CDR2 is SYGVKD. V shed 6 bases, J shed 2 bases, and the junction held 8 bases outside the gene matches. This CDR3 is built from 15 residues. The CDR3 sequence is CAIRVAGAGTYEQYF. The CDR3 nucleotides are TGTGCCATCAGGGTAGCGGGAGCAGGGACCTACGAGCAGTACTTC.

The chain couples TRBV11-1 to TRBJ2-7, with TRBD2 identical over 9 bases. Looked up from germline, CDR1 is SGHAT and CDR2 is FQDESV (reference sequence). This CDR3 has 15 amino acids. V was clipped by 1 base and J by 1 base; unmatched bases: 2. Here the CDR3 reads CASSLGLAASYEQYF. The DNA of the CDR3 is TGTGCCAGCAGCTTAGGACTAGCGGCTTCCTACGAGCAGTACTTC.